This T cell receptor (beta chain) was recovered during a study of Graves' ophthalmopathy and Graves' hyperthyroidism. Study conclusions and caveats: For separating ophthalmopathy from stable hyperthyroidism, a 13-signature model gave approximately 90% sensitivity and about 82% specificity. The study's model predicted ophthalmopathy progression at 70% to 71% sensitivity and approximately 78% specificity. Clonotypes were expanded in thyroid at above 0.001 frequency, and most also appeared in blood.

This clonotype was found many times. The antigen is not known. Additional autoimmune diseases, uncontrolled infections, pregnancy or lactation disqualified patients. For repertoire sequencing, the TCR beta CDR3 regions were amplified from RNA transcripts. A first-round RT-PCR used HTBI primers, followed by a second-round multiplex PCR. TCRdb recomputed calls from the multiplex PCR reads with MiXCR, one row per CDR3 protein. Of over a million distinct CDR3 sequences listed, roughly two fifths are singletons. The sample was peripheral blood or thyroid tissue (not recorded which). This TCR derives from an adult man with Graves' hyperthyroidism.

The DNA of the CDR3 is TGTGCCAGCAGCCTATCCATGATCCGGGACAGGGAACCGTACGAGCAGTACTTC. Translated, it gives CASSLSMIRDREPYEQYF. The V call is TRBV14, the J call TRBJ2-7, with 9 bases matching TRBD1. Germline assignment: CDR1 SGHDN and CDR2 FVKESK. The V gene end was trimmed by 4 bases and the J gene end by 4 bases; junction bases not matched to a gene: 17. CDR3 length: 18 amino acids.